Listed here are 25 T cell receptor beta chains from one sample, sequenced in a study of CD8 T cells in Susac syndrome. Random hexamers primed reverse transcription of 0.5 to 1 ug RNA. One entry per CDR3 protein, called by TCRdb with MiXCR from the immunoSEQ multiplex PCR reads. The table includes 120,000 to 150,000 distinct CDR3 sequences, 94% detected once. Sequences were obtained from CD8+ T cells from PBMCs. These receptors all stem from a human donor in good health.

V is TRBV28 and J is TRBJ2-7, with D unclear. The CDR3 totals 15 residues. Germline CDR1 MDHEN, CDR2 SYDVKM. Trimming took off 3 bases at V and 3 bases at J, with 15 bases between the two ends. In DNA form, the CDR3 reads TGTGCCAGCAGTTTGGGCCGGATAGAGATCTACGAGCAGTACTTC. Its translation is CASSLGRIEIYEQYF.

The chain joins TRBV30 to TRBJ2-1, with 7 bases fitting TRBD2. The CDR3 is 15 residues long. V lost 0 bases and J lost 3; bases outside the gene matches: 5. Germline lookup yields CDR1 GTSNPN and CDR2 SVGIG (reference sequence). CDR3 region: CAWSVQAGLYNEQFF. CDR3 in DNA: TGTGCCTGGAGTGTACAAGCGGGACTCTACAATGAGCAGTTCTTC.

The V call is TRBV4-2, the J call TRBJ2-7, with 8 bases fitting TRBD1. CDR1 and CDR2 from the germline V gene are LGHNA and YNFKEQ. J was trimmed by 5 bases and V by 5 bases; bases with no gene match: 5. CDR3 size: 13 residues. The CDR3 is CASSSQGAHEQYF. CDR3 coding DNA: TGTGCCAGCAGCAGCCAGGGGGCCCACGAGCAGTACTTC.

CDR3 in amino acids: CSVTPQGGGYTF. The DNA for the CDR3 is TGCAGCGTTACCCCACAGGGTGGAGGCTACACCTTC. The chain recombines TRBV29-1 with TRBJ1-2; the D gene is possibly TRBD1 (6 bases). This CDR3 is 12 amino acids long. Trimming stripped 5 bases from V and 8 bases from J, with 15 bases between. CDR1 and CDR2 (germline): SQVTM, ANQGSEA.

The chain joins TRBV12-3 or TRBV12-4 to TRBJ2-5; D tentatively reads TRBD1 or TRBD2 (5 bases each). V was clipped by 4 bases and J by 5 bases, with 17 bases between them. There are 15 residues in the CDR3. DNA for the CDR3: TGTGCCAGCAGTTCCCCTGGGGAAGGGGACGAGACCCAGTACTTC. It yields the protein CASSSPGEGDETQYF.

J is TRBJ2-1 and V is TRBV29-1, with D possibly TRBD2 on 5 matching bases. The CDR3 runs 17 residues. Trimming removed 3 bases from V and 0 bases from J, with 18 bases in between. Germline CDR1 is SQVTM and CDR2 is ANQGSEA. For the CDR3, the DNA is TGCAGCGTTGACGGCTTCTTTAGCGCTAGCTCCTACAATGAGCAGTTCTTC. This sequence encodes CSVDGFFSASSYNEQFF.

The rearrangement links TRBV20-1 to TRBJ2-7, with TRBD1 matching 8 bases. V shed 0 bases, J shed 2 bases, and the junction held 6 bases outside the gene matches. Germline CDR1 DFQATT, CDR2 SNEGSKA (reference sequence). This CDR3 comprises 15 residues. CDR3 sequence: CSAREPGQATYEQYF. CDR3 nucleotide sequence: TGCAGTGCTAGAGAGCCGGGACAGGCTACCTACGAGCAGTACTTC.

The chain couples TRBV19 to TRBJ2-7; D gene unclear. The ends were cut back, 5 bases at V and 0 bases at J, with 8 bases in the middle. Germline V gene data show CDR1 as LNHDA and CDR2 as SQIVND (reference sequence). The CDR3 has 13 amino acids. This chain's CDR3 is CASSYHNSYEQYF. CDR3 in DNA: TGTGCCAGTAGTTATCACAACTCCTACGAGCAGTACTTC.

The chain combines TRBV28 with TRBJ2-7; D gene unclear. CDR1 is MDHEN and CDR2 is SYDVKM in the germline V gene. The CDR3 has 15 amino acids. V dropped 7 bases and J dropped 0 bases, with 16 bases sitting between them. CDR3 sequence: CASKPTGMSSYEQYF. The CDR3 DNA follows: TGTGCCAGCAAACCGACGGGTATGAGCTCCTACGAGCAGTACTTC.

DNA of the CDR3: TGTGCCAGCAGTTTCAACCCGGTGGGGGCGGCGGCCGGTAGCACAGATACGCAGTATTTT. This encodes CASSFNPVGAAAGSTDTQYF. The chain uses TRBV12-3 or TRBV12-4 and TRBJ2-3; possibly TRBD1 for D (6 bases). The CDR3 has 20 amino acids. Trimming cost V 3 bases and J 0 bases, with 25 bases left between them.

The J gene is TRBJ1-1, the V gene TRBV13; 7 bases line up with TRBD1. V gave up 4 bases and J gave up 9 bases; unmatched junction bases: 5. In germline, CDR1 is PRHDT, CDR2 FYEKMQ (reference sequence). The CDR3 runs 12 residues. As DNA, the CDR3 is TGTGCCAGCAGCTACGGGACAGCACAAGCTTTCTTT. It specifies CASSYGTAQAFF.

V is TRBV20-1 and J is TRBJ2-7, with 7 positions matching TRBD1. Trimming cost V 5 bases and J 2 bases; bases outside gene matches: 6. The CDR3 is made up of 13 amino acids. Germline CDR1 reads DFQATT; CDR2 reads SNEGSKA (reference sequence). The CDR3 DNA is TGCAGTGCTCACCGACAGGGTCCCTACGAGCAGTACTTC. Amino acid sequence: CSAHRQGPYEQYF.

The CDR3 is CAWSGRRYEQYF. CDR3 coding DNA: TGTGCCTGGAGTGGGCGCCGTTACGAGCAGTACTTC. This chain uses TRBV30 with TRBJ2-7; D gene unclear. The CDR3 spans 12 residues. Trimming shortened V by 1 base and J by 4 bases, and 8 bases separated the two germline ends. Germline CDR1 GTSNPN, CDR2 SVGIG (reference sequence).

The chain has TRBV11-2 and TRBJ2-3, with no clear D. Trimming took off 1 base at V and 3 bases at J, with 8 bases between the two ends. Germline V gene lookup returns CDR1 SGHAT and CDR2 FQNNGV. This CDR3 region has 14 residues. CDR3 loop: CASSLVPFTDTQYF. Written as DNA, the CDR3 is TGTGCCAGCAGCTTAGTCCCCTTTACAGATACGCAGTATTTT.

The chain has TRBV27 and TRBJ1-4; D gene ambiguous. V lost 4 bases, J lost 4 bases, and 13 bases lay in between. Per the germline V gene, CDR1 is MNHEY and CDR2 is SMNVEV (reference sequence). The CDR3 spans 15 residues. This CDR3 reads CASSSGLVLNEKLFF. In nucleotides, the CDR3 is TGTGCCAGCAGTTCTGGCCTTGTCCTTAATGAAAAACTGTTTTTT.

The chain has TRBV30 and TRBJ2-1; D is uncertain. The CDR3 length is 13 residues. Trimming left V 4 bases short and J 3 bases short, with 10 bases between. Germline V gives CDR1 GTSNPN, CDR2 SVGIG (reference sequence). Here the CDR3 DNA reads TGTGCCTGGAATCGCGGAGACTACAATGAGCAGTTCTTC. This translates into CAWNRGDYNEQFF. The whole variable domain, filled in from reference TRBV30 and TRBJ2-1, reads SQTIHQWPATLVQPVGSPLSLECTVEGTSNPNLYWYRQAAGRGLQLLFYSVGIGQISSEVPQNLSASRPQDRQFILSSKKLLLSDSGFYLCAWNRGDYNEQFFGPGTRLTVL.

V is TRBV20-1 and J is TRBJ2-1; D call uncertain. Germline values: CDR1 DFQATT, CDR2 SNEGSKA (reference sequence). The germline V and J ends were trimmed by 1 base and 0 bases, with 13 bases remaining between them. The CDR3 is 16 residues long. CDR3 sequence reads: CSARVLRDSSYNEQFF. DNA of the CDR3: TGCAGTGCTAGAGTACTGCGCGATAGCTCCTACAATGAGCAGTTCTTC.

This chain uses TRBV14 with TRBJ2-2; TRBD1 agrees at 7 bases. Unmatched junction bases numbered 1, after V lost 4 bases and J lost 5 bases. Germline CDR1 SGHDN, CDR2 FVKESK. The CDR3 loop spans 13 amino acids. CDR3 bases: TGTGCCAGCAGCCTGGGACAGACCGGGGAGCTGTTTTTT. It codes for CASSLGQTGELFF.

This chain uses TRBV15 with TRBJ1-3; weak D call: TRBD1 (6 bases). From germline, CDR1 is LNHNV and CDR2 YYDKDF (reference sequence). Trimming stripped 0 bases from V and 4 bases from J, with 10 bases between. The CDR3 is made up of 15 amino acids. The CDR3, as DNA: TGTGCCACCAGCAGAGATGCAGGGGACGGAAACACCATATATTTT. This sequence encodes CATSRDAGDGNTIYF.

The chain employs TRBV29-1 and TRBJ2-7; D is perhaps TRBD1 or TRBD2 (5 bases each). Germline V CDR1 and CDR2: SQVTM, ANQGSEA. The CDR3 contains 15 residues. Trimming removed 2 bases from V and 1 base from J, with 15 bases in between. CDR3 amino acids: CSVEMFGTASYEQYF. In nucleotides, the CDR3 is TGCAGCGTTGAAATGTTTGGGACGGCTTCCTACGAGCAGTACTTC.

The chain links TRBV4-1 to TRBJ2-3, with TRBD1 identical over 8 bases. CDR1 and CDR2 (germline): MGHRA, YSYEKL. There are 16 residues in the CDR3. The J segment lost 1 base and the V segment lost 1 base, leaving 4 bases of the junction unmatched. CDR3 region: CASSQGGTGGTDTQYF. The CDR3 DNA reads as TGCGCCAGCAGCCAAGGGGGGACAGGAGGCACAGATACGCAGTATTTT.

The chain links TRBV7-9 to TRBJ2-5; 8 nucleotides match TRBD2. The V segment lost 0 bases and the J segment 2 bases; nucleotides outside the gene matches: 5. Germline CDR1 SEHNR, CDR2 FQNEAQ (reference sequence). CDR3 size: 16 residues. In nucleotides, the CDR3 is TGTGCCAGCAGCTTAGCGGGACTAGGGTATCAAGAGACCCAGTACTTC. Its protein is CASSLAGLGYQETQYF.

The rearrangement links TRBV30 to TRBJ2-5; 14 nucleotides agree with TRBD2. Per germline, CDR1 GTSNPN and CDR2 SVGIG (reference sequence). There are 16 residues in the CDR3. The V gene end was trimmed by 2 bases and the J gene end by 5 bases; junction bases not matched to a gene: 7. The CDR3 region is CAWSKLGLAGVETQYF. The CDR3 DNA is TGTGCCTGGAGTAAGCTGGGACTAGCGGGAGTGGAGACCCAGTACTTC. Variable domain in full (rest from reference TRBV30 and TRBJ2-5): SQTIHQWPATLVQPVGSPLSLECTVEGTSNPNLYWYRQAAGRGLQLLFYSVGIGQISSEVPQNLSASRPQDRQFILSSKKLLLSDSGFYLCAWSKLGLAGVETQYFGPGTRLLVL.

The rearrangement links TRBV15 to TRBJ1-1, with D unresolved. V dropped 5 bases and J dropped 5 bases, with 6 bases sitting between them. Germline assignment: CDR1 LNHNV and CDR2 YYDKDF (reference sequence). The CDR3 totals 11 residues. CDR3 in amino acids: CATSPPTEAFF. CDR3 in DNA: TGTGCCACCAGCCCGCCAACTGAAGCTTTCTTT.

This chain uses TRBV28 with TRBJ2-7, with 10 positions matching TRBD2. The CDR3 has 15 residues. V lost 4 bases to trimming and J lost 4 bases; unmatched junction nucleotides: 7. Germline loops: CDR1 MDHEN, CDR2 SYDVKM. The CDR3 DNA is TGTGCCAGCAGTTCCTCTAGCGGGAGTTCGTACGAGCAGTACTTC. This encodes CASSSSSGSSYEQYF.